These T cell receptor beta chains were read from a single sample in a study of breast tumors, draining lymph nodes, adjacent tissues. TCRdb independently ran MiXCR on the multiplex PCR reads; one entry per CDR3 protein. The data hold about 230,000 distinct CDR3 sequences, with approximately 31% observed a single time. Sample: axillary lymph node tissue. The receptor source for this set is a female donor with breast cancer. Some clones in this sample may be carry-over from other donors' samples. Both conserved end residues are part of each CDR3. Each record gives: V gene, CDR3 length, J gene, CDR3 protein.

TRBV6-2/TRBV6-3	18	TRBJ2-3	CASSYGAGLKRSTDTQYF
TRBV7-9	14	TRBJ1-2	CASTTGREDYGYTF
TRBV20-1	13	TRBJ1-5	CSARENRDQPQHF
TRBV11-2	17	TRBJ2-1	CASSLSSGNPSYNEQFF
TRBV4-1	14	TRBJ2-7	CASSQRQTAYEQYF
TRBV4-2	13	TRBJ2-2	CASSQRGAGELFF
TRBV2	15	TRBJ2-3	CASSGEGGHTDTQYF
TRBV24-1	9	TRBJ1-5	CATSEGQHF
TRBV6-6	14	TRBJ1-2	CASSYSDRSYGYTF
TRBV9	17	TRBJ1-4	CASSVGVGTGVKGKLFF
TRBV9	15	TRBJ1-1	CASSVDIRDYTEAFF
TRBV5-4	13	TRBJ2-5	CASSLVGAETQYF
TRBV10-3	16	TRBJ2-1	CAISSTSGNNNNEQFF
TRBV7-9	15	TRBJ1-4	CASSLDSRAYVKLFF
TRBV10-3	13	TRBJ1-5	CASSAGRRFLRHF
TRBV4-2	16	TRBJ1-2	CASSQDMNRGSYGYTF
TRBV5-6	15	TRBJ2-3	CASSLGGRGTDTQYF
TRBV7-3	13	TRBJ1-1	CASSLTMNTEAFF
TRBV28	15	TRBJ2-7	CAILSPGGPTYEQYF
TRBV27	13	TRBJ2-5	CASSPDSPETQYF
TRBV13	16	TRBJ1-4	CASRYQLGGQGEKLFF
TRBV9	14	TRBJ2-5	CASSVGNRQETQYF
TRBV5-6	14	TRBJ1-3	CASSGRDRGNTIYF
TRBV7-3	15	TRBJ2-2	CASSFGTSRTGELFF
TRBV5-5	15	TRBJ1-2	CASSPRLNSNYGYTF
TRBV15	13	TRBJ2-7	CATSMSSRYVQYF
TRBV19	20	TRBJ1-5	CASSIEGRGRWQASNQPQHF
TRBV13	15	TRBJ2-7	CASSLRPPQGGEQYF
TRBV20-1	12	TRBJ2-1	CSASLWSGSAFF
TRBV9	17	TRBJ2-2	CASSVAPVGANTGELFF
TRBV6-2/TRBV6-3	15	TRBJ2-1	CASSHGQGAHNEQFF
TRBV25-1	13	TRBJ1-1	CASSEGQNTEAFF